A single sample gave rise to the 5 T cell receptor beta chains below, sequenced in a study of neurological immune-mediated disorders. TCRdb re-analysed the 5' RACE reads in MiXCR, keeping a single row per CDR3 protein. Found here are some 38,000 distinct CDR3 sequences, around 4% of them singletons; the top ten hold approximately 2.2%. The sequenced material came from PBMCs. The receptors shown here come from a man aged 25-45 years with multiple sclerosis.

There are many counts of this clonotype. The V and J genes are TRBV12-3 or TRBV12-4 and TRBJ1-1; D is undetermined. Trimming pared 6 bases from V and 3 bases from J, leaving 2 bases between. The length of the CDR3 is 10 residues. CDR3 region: CASRYTEAFF. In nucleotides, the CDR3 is TGTGCCAGCAGGTACACTGAAGCTTTCTTT.

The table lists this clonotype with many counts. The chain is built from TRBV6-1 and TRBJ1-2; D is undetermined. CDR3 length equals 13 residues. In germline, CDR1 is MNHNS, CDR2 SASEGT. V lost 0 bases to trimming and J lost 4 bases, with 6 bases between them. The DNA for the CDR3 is TGTGCCAGCAGTGAAGCTAGCCGCTATGGCTACACCTTC. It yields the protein CASSEASRYGYTF.

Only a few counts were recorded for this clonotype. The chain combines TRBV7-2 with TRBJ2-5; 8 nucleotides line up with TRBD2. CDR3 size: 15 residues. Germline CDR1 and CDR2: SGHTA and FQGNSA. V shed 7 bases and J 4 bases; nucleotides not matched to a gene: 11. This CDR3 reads CASTQRGGRLETQYF. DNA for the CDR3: TGTGCCAGCACCCAACGCGGGGGGCGCCTAGAGACCCAGTACTTC.

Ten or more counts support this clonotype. The CDR3 DNA reads as TGTGCCAGCAGCTTGGCCCATGTAGGGAACACTGAAGCTTTCTTT. Its translation: CASSLAHVGNTEAFF. The chain has TRBV12-3 or TRBV12-4 and TRBJ1-1; D is uncertain. V lost 6 bases and J 1 base, leaving 15 bases between the germline ends. This CDR3 is 15 amino acids long.

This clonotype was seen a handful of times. CDR3 nucleotide sequence: TGTGCCAGCTCACCAGGTCCTCCAACTGAGGGGCGAGTAGGCTACACCTTC. As protein: CASSPGPPTEGRVGYTF. V is TRBV18 and J is TRBJ1-2; weak D call: TRBD1 (5 bases). CDR1 and CDR2 (germline): KGHSH, LQKENI. The CDR3 totals 17 residues. Trimming stripped 2 bases from V and 8 bases from J, with 24 bases between.